The rows below give T cell receptor beta chains drawn from one sample of a study of OX40 agonist ivuxolimab in advanced cancers. The method was immunoSEQ multiplex PCR; TCRdb's version includes in-frame clones alone and lacks a portion of them. Of 75,000 to 95,000 clones detected, under 95% appear once; the ten largest clones hold approximately 10%. The sample was CD4+ or CD8+ T cells sorted from blood, taken in a trial of the OX40 agonist ivuxolimab. Source of these receptors: an adult with an advanced solid tumor such as melanoma, head and neck, liver or kidney cancer. Each CDR3 is given with its conserved first and last residue. The D gene is left open where the match is weak.

DNA: TGTGCCAGCAGCCCCCATGCCGGGGGTACTGAAGCTTTCTTT
CDR3: CASSPHAGGTEAFF
J: TRBJ1-1
V: TRBV7-8
D: .

DNA: TGTGCCAGCAGCGTAGAGGACAGACCCAATGAAAAACTGTTTTTT
CDR3: CASSVEDRPNEKLFF
J: TRBJ1-4
V: TRBV9
D: .

DNA: TGCGCCAGCAGCCGGGATGACAGGGGCGCGAACACCGGGGAGCTGTTTTTT
CDR3: CASSRDDRGANTGELFF
J: TRBJ2-2
V: TRBV4-3
D: TRBD1

DNA: TGCAGTGCTAGGTTAGAAACTGAAGCTTTCTTT
CDR3: CSARLETEAFF
J: TRBJ1-1
V: TRBV20-1
D: .

DNA: TGCGCCAGCAGCCAAGATCGTTCAATCTATGGCTACACCTTC
CDR3: CASSQDRSIYGYTF
J: TRBJ1-2
V: TRBV4-1
D: .

DNA: TGTGCCAGCAGTTTAGGGACAGGGGGTTTTACTGAAGCTTTCTTT
CDR3: CASSLGTGGFTEAFF
J: TRBJ1-1
V: TRBV27
D: TRBD1

DNA: TGTGCCAGCAGCCCGGCGGGACAGTATTACCAAGAGACCCAGTACTTC
CDR3: CASSPAGQYYQETQYF
J: TRBJ2-5
V: TRBV14
D: .

DNA: TGTGCCATCAGACTCACCACTTCGGACGAGCAGTACTTC
CDR3: CAIRLTTSDEQYF
J: TRBJ2-7
V: TRBV10-3
D: .

DNA: TGCGCCAGCAGCCAATCAGCCCCTAAGAACACTGAAGCTTTCTTT
CDR3: CASSQSAPKNTEAFF
J: TRBJ1-1
V: TRBV4-1
D: .

DNA: TGCGCCAGCAGCTTGACGCAGGGCCAAGAGACCCAGTACTTC
CDR3: CASSLTQGQETQYF
J: TRBJ2-5
V: TRBV5-1
D: .